This TCR beta chain came from a study of T cell responses to AZD1222 COVID-19 vaccine. For the study at large: Pooling covered second doses at about 4 or about 12 weeks. Study results and caveats: Donors skewed white British and female; clonal diversity was possibly underestimated.

There are 16 residues in the CDR3. V lost 4 bases to trimming and J lost 3 bases; unmatched junction nucleotides: 10. CDR1 is SGDLS and CDR2 is YYNGEE in the germline V gene. TCRdb's table, derived via immunoSEQ multiplex PCR, lists solely in-frame clones and lacks some. The table records about 100,000 clones, 92% of them present only once. A single count supports this clone. Its matching antigen is unknown. The sequences come from peripheral blood, collected on day 0 of AZD1222 vaccination. The receptor comes from an adult in good health. The chain is built from TRBV9 and TRBJ2-7; TRBD2 agrees at 10 bases. The CDR3, as DNA: TGTGCCAGCAGCCCCCAGGGACTAGCGAGTCACTACGAGCAGTACTTC. Protein: CASSPQGLASHYEQYF.